The rows below give T cell receptor beta chains drawn from one sample of a study of cytomegalovirus exposure and HLA in healthy donors. Data came from immunoSEQ multiplex PCR; TCRdb stores just in-frame clones and leaves some out. Counted here are about 88,000 clones, 65% to 80% occurring once; the ten biggest clones make up roughly 16%. Sequenced input: PBMCs. These receptor sequences come from a woman aged 18-29 years in good health and CMV-seropositive. Both conserved end residues are part of each CDR3. D genes are given only for firm matches. Rows give clone size only sometimes, using once, few, many, or a class for an expanded clone.

V: TRBV28
J: TRBJ1-4
D: NA
size: NA
DNA: TGTGCCAGCAGTTTATCGGCGGGGGGGCCCAAAAAACTGTTTTTT
CDR3: CASSLSAGGPKKLFF

V: TRBV5-1
J: TRBJ1-2
D: TRBD1
size: NA
DNA: TGCGCCAGCAGCTACTACAGGGGATCTCCGGTGGGCTACACCTTC
CDR3: CASSYYRGSPVGYTF

V: TRBV9
J: TRBJ2-5
D: TRBD2
size: few
DNA: TGTGCCAGCAGCATCAGCGGGAAGGCTGGAGAGACCCAGTACTTC
CDR3: CASSISGKAGETQYF

V: TRBV14
J: TRBJ2-7
D: NA
size: NA
DNA: TGTGCCAGCAGCCGCGCCGGGGGGACAGGAGCCTACGAGCAGTACTTC
CDR3: CASSRAGGTGAYEQYF

V: TRBV29-1
J: TRBJ2-2
D: TRBD2
size: NA
DNA: TGCAGCGCCCGACTAGCGGATGCCGGGGAGCTGTTTTTT
CDR3: CSARLADAGELFF

V: TRBV5-6
J: TRBJ2-3
D: NA
size: NA
DNA: TGTGCCAGCAGCGAGGGCACAGATACGCAGTATTTT
CDR3: CASSEGTDTQYF

V: TRBV4-2
J: TRBJ1-3
D: NA
size: NA
DNA: TGTGCCAGCAGCCGTCTCAGGGAAGGGCCTGGAAACACCATATATTTT
CDR3: CASSRLREGPGNTIYF

V: TRBV5-1
J: TRBJ1-1
D: NA
size: NA
DNA: TGCGCCAGCAGCGTACAGGGAAACACTGAAGCTTTCTTT
CDR3: CASSVQGNTEAFF

V: TRBV5-4
J: TRBJ2-2
D: TRBD2
size: NA
DNA: TGTGCCAGCTCTAGCGGGAGTATAAGCACCGGGGAGCTGTTTTTT
CDR3: CASSSGSISTGELFF

V: TRBV27
J: TRBJ2-7
D: NA
size: NA
DNA: TGTGCCAGCAGTCATGCAACCGGAGCCTACGAGCAGTACTTC
CDR3: CASSHATGAYEQYF

V: TRBV5-1
J: TRBJ1-2
D: TRBD1
size: NA
DNA: TGCGCCAGCAGCCCGGGACAGGGATTAAGCTATGGCTACACCTTC
CDR3: CASSPGQGLSYGYTF

V: TRBV4-1
J: TRBJ1-5
D: NA
size: NA
DNA: TGCGCCAGCAGCCAGCCATGGGGGGATCAGCCCCAGCATTTT
CDR3: CASSQPWGDQPQHF

V: TRBV4-3
J: TRBJ1-5
D: NA
size: medium-sized
DNA: TGCGCCAGCAGCCAATACAGGGTTGGTCAGCCCCAGCATTTT
CDR3: CASSQYRVGQPQHF

V: TRBV6-5
J: TRBJ1-4
D: NA
size: few
DNA: TGTGCCAGCAGGTCGTCTGCAACTAATGAAAAACTGTTTTTT
CDR3: CASRSSATNEKLFF

V: TRBV20-1
J: TRBJ2-1
D: TRBD2
size: NA
DNA: TGCAGTGCGACCCAGCGGGAGGGGCAGTTCTTC
CDR3: CSATQREGQFF

V: TRBV30
J: TRBJ1-6
D: NA
size: NA
DNA: TGTGCCTGGAGTCCCATACCTCAGGGTCGAAGGGGTTCACCCCTCCACTTT
CDR3: CAWSPIPQGRRGSPLHF

V: TRBV5-8
J: TRBJ2-5
D: TRBD2
size: few
DNA: TGTGCCAGCAGCCTCGGGACTAGCGGAACCGCCCAGTACTTC
CDR3: CASSLGTSGTAQYF

V: TRBV7-6
J: TRBJ2-2
D: NA
size: few
DNA: TGTGCCAGCAGCCCCCGCGGGACAGCAGTCACCGGGGAGCTGTTTTTT
CDR3: CASSPRGTAVTGELFF

V: TRBV11-1
J: TRBJ1-3
D: NA
size: few
DNA: TGTGCCAGCAGCTTACTCGAAGCCGACACCATATATTTT
CDR3: CASSLLEADTIYF

V: TRBV9
J: TRBJ2-7
D: NA
size: NA
DNA: TGTGCCAGCAGCGTAGATGGGGCGACCTACGAGCAGTACTTC
CDR3: CASSVDGATYEQYF

V: TRBV9
J: TRBJ1-2
D: TRBD1
size: NA
DNA: TGTGCCAGCAGCGTAGAGGGGGCGCGCGGTGGCTACACCTTC
CDR3: CASSVEGARGGYTF

V: TRBV7-2
J: TRBJ1-5
D: NA
size: NA
DNA: TGTGCCAGCCGACCAGGTTTGAATAGCAATCAGCCCCAGCATTTT
CDR3: CASRPGLNSNQPQHF

V: TRBV6-6
J: TRBJ1-2
D: NA
size: NA
DNA: TGTGCCAGCAGTTACTCCCGGGACTATGGCTACACCTTC
CDR3: CASSYSRDYGYTF

V: TRBV11-2
J: TRBJ2-3
D: TRBD2
size: few
DNA: TGTGCCAGCAGCCTTCGGCTGGCGAGCGGGAGGGATACGCAGTATTTT
CDR3: CASSLRLASGRDTQYF

V: TRBV7-2
J: TRBJ1-6
D: TRBD1
size: once
DNA: TGTGCCAGCAGCTTAGGGGACAGAAATTCACCCCTCCACTTT
CDR3: CASSLGDRNSPLHF

V: TRBV11-3
J: TRBJ1-3
D: NA
size: NA
DNA: TGTGCCAGCAGCTGCACGAAGGAAATACAGGGCTTCGGAAACACCATATATTTT
CDR3: CASSCTKEIQGFGNTIYF